The 30 T cell receptor beta chains reported below all come from one sample, sequenced in a study of blood T cell repertoires in COVID-19. The assay was immunoSEQ multiplex PCR, and TCRdb's table has in-frame clones only and misses some. Here the sample spans roughly 290,000 clones, around 90% being singletons. The sample taken for sequencing was peripheral blood. The receptors stem from a woman between 25 and 40 years old with COVID-19, enrolled during active disease.

This chain links TRBV5-6 with TRBJ2-5; 8 positions match TRBD2. Germline V gene sequence: CDR1 SGHDT, CDR2 YYEEEE. The junction had 11 bases not matched to a gene; V was cut back by 3 bases and J by 4 bases. The CDR3 length is 16 residues. The CDR3 nucleotides read TGTGCCAGCAGCTCGGGGGGGGACCGCAGCCCAGAGACCCAGTACTTC. Translated: CASSSGGDRSPETQYF. The full variable domain, in which reference TRBV5-6 and TRBJ2-5 provide the parts outside the CDR3, is DAGVTQSPTHLIKTRGQQVTLRCSPKSGHDTVSWYQQALGQGPQFIFQYYEEEERQRGNFPDRFSGHQFPNYSSELNVNALLLGDSALYLCASSSGGDRSPETQYFGPGTRLLVL.

The chain recombines TRBV3-1 (or the pseudogene TRBV3-2) with TRBJ2-7; D may be TRBD1 (5 bases). The CDR3 consists of 15 residues. V lost 1 base and J 3 bases, leaving 13 bases between the germline ends. Germline V lookup: CDR1 LGHDT, CDR2 YNNKEL (reference sequence). CDR3 loop: CASSQGVTVGYEQYF. Written as DNA, the CDR3 is TGTGCCAGCAGCCAAGGGGTGACAGTAGGCTACGAGCAGTACTTC.

V is TRBV19 and J is TRBJ2-7, with D unclear. CDR1 is LNHDA, CDR2 SQIVND, per germline (reference sequence). The CDR3 consists of 15 residues. Between the trimmed V and J ends, which lost 2 bases and 6 bases, there was a span of 17 bases. CDR3 DNA: TGTGCCAGTAGTATAATTCCATCCCCGGTAGTCGAGCAGTACTTC. Amino acids: CASSIIPSPVVEQYF. The full variable domain, its missing parts supplied by reference TRBV19 and TRBJ2-7, is DGGITQSPKYLFRKEGQNVTLSCEQNLNHDAMYWYRQDPGQGLRLIYYSQIVNDFQKGDIAEGYSVSREKKESFPLTVTSAQKNPTAFYLCASSIIPSPVVEQYFGPGTRLTVT.

The chain uses TRBV28 and TRBJ1-1; D possibly corresponds to TRBD1 (6 bases). Trimming took 5 bases from V and 2 from J, leaving 15 bases between them. The germline CDR1 and CDR2 sequences are MDHEN and SYDVKM. The CDR3 spans 15 residues. The CDR3 loop reads CASSPPTGINTEAFF. In DNA, the CDR3 is TGTGCCAGCAGTCCACCTACAGGGATTAACACTGAAGCTTTCTTT.

The chain recombines TRBV4-3 with TRBJ1-2; 7 nucleotides line up with TRBD1. CDR3 length equals 15 residues. Losses at the gene ends were 4 bases for V and 3 bases for J; bases not matched to a gene: 8. From germline, CDR1 is LGHNA and CDR2 YSLEER. The CDR3 DNA follows: TGCGCCAGCAGCCGCACGACAGGGATTTACTATGGCTACACCTTC. It specifies CASSRTTGIYYGYTF.

The chain carries TRBV4-1 and TRBJ2-7; 9 positions agree with TRBD2. With 0 bases clipped from V and 5 bases from J, the junction kept 8 bases outside the gene matches. The CDR3 is 16 amino acids. Germline CDR1 reads MGHRA; CDR2 reads YSYEKL. The CDR3 is CASSQDLIAGVHEQYF. In DNA, the CDR3 is TGCGCCAGCAGCCAAGATCTAATAGCGGGAGTCCACGAGCAGTACTTC.

The J gene is TRBJ2-5, the V gene TRBV7-3; D remains unclear. Germline loops: CDR1 SGHTA, CDR2 FQGTGA. Trimming shortened V by 2 bases and J by 5 bases, and 9 bases separated the two germline ends. CDR3 length: 13 amino acids. The CDR3 DNA reads as TGTGCCAGCAGCTTAGGAGTGAGGGAGACCCAGTACTTC. Its protein product is CASSLGVRETQYF.

This chain links TRBV27 with TRBJ2-2, with 13 positions matching TRBD2. The CDR3 totals 16 residues. Germline V lookup: CDR1 MNHEY, CDR2 SMNVEV (reference sequence). J was trimmed by 6 bases and V by 5 bases; bases with no gene match: 6. CDR3 DNA sequence: TGTGCCAGCAGTCCTGGACTAGCGGGAGATCCCGGGGAGCTGTTTTTT. Translation: CASSPGLAGDPGELFF.

The chain recombines TRBV27 with TRBJ2-7; D possibly corresponds to TRBD2 (6 bases). The CDR3 consists of 13 residues. V was clipped by 5 bases and J by 0 bases, with 8 bases between them. CDR1 MNHEY and CDR2 SMNVEV come from the germline V gene (reference sequence). As DNA, the CDR3 is TGTGCCAGCAGTATGCGGGGCTCCTACGAGCAGTACTTC. This encodes CASSMRGSYEQYF.

The chain couples TRBV18 to TRBJ2-1; 10 nucleotides match TRBD2. This CDR3 region has 16 residues. V lost 0 bases and J lost 6; bases outside the gene matches: 5. Germline-derived CDR1 and CDR2 are KGHSH and LQKENI. The CDR3 here is CASSPPQREGLNEQFF. CDR3 DNA sequence: TGTGCCAGCTCACCACCCCAGCGGGAGGGCCTCAATGAGCAGTTCTTC.

This rearrangement joins TRBV5-6 to TRBJ1-1; 7 bases line up with TRBD1. V lost 2 bases to trimming and J lost 0 bases; unmatched junction nucleotides: 7. CDR1 is SGHDT and CDR2 is YYEEEE in the germline V gene. The CDR3 covers 16 residues. CDR3 amino acids: CASSFRGQPLNTEAFF. CDR3 nucleotide sequence: TGTGCCAGCAGCTTTAGGGGACAGCCTTTGAACACTGAAGCTTTCTTT.

This chain links TRBV6-6 with TRBJ2-5; D unclear. Between the trimmed V and J ends, which lost 2 bases and 2 bases, there was a span of 9 bases. CDR1 MNHNY and CDR2 SVGAGI come from the germline V gene (reference sequence). The CDR3 totals 14 residues. In DNA, the CDR3 is TGTGCCAGCAGTTACAGGAAGACTCAAGAGACCCAGTACTTC. This encodes CASSYRKTQETQYF.

The chain is built from TRBV5-4 and TRBJ1-1, with a tentative D call TRBD1 (6 bases). The CDR3 extends over 14 amino acids. Germline CDR1 is SGHNT and CDR2 is YYREEE (reference sequence). V was shortened by 1 base and J by 6 bases, with 13 bases between the two germline ends. CDR3 protein: CASSLNPNRAEAFF. The CDR3 DNA follows: TGTGCCAGCAGCTTGAACCCTAACAGGGCTGAAGCTTTCTTT.

This chain uses TRBV27 with TRBJ1-2, with D hard to call. Trimming left V 0 bases short and J 1 base short, with 12 bases between. CDR1 is MNHEY and CDR2 is SMNVEV in the germline V gene (reference sequence). The CDR3 loop spans 16 amino acids. CDR3 in DNA: TGTGCCAGCAGTTTATCCCTTGACACCTTTAACTATGGCTACACCTTC. Its protein is CASSLSLDTFNYGYTF.

The chain links TRBV10-3 to TRBJ2-3; TRBD2 matches 8 bases. The CDR3 is 14 residues long. Germline CDR1 is ENHRY and CDR2 is SYGVKD. Losses at the gene ends were 8 bases for V and 6 bases for J; bases not matched to a gene: 10. CDR3 coding DNA: TGTGCCATCTCACTCGGACTAGCTCGGGATACGCAGTATTTT. It translates to CAISLGLARDTQYF.

V usage is TRBV7-2 and J usage is TRBJ2-7; 12 nucleotides agree with TRBD2. The CDR3 covers 16 residues. V lost 5 bases to trimming and J lost 6 bases; unmatched junction nucleotides: 11. Germline V gives CDR1 SGHTA, CDR2 FQGNSA. CDR3 region: CASSTLAGGTSGEQYF. The CDR3 DNA is TGTGCCAGCAGCACTCTAGCGGGAGGGACTAGCGGCGAGCAGTACTTC.

The chain is built from TRBV6-5 and TRBJ2-1; 11 positions match TRBD2. V lost 3 bases and J lost 6; bases outside the gene matches: 7. This CDR3 has 16 residues. Germline loops: CDR1 MNHEY, CDR2 SVGAGI. The CDR3 is CASSYSGTSGFNEQFF. In DNA form, the CDR3 reads TGTGCCAGCAGTTATTCCGGGACTAGCGGTTTCAATGAGCAGTTCTTC.

The rearrangement uses TRBV18 and TRBJ2-1; 8 nucleotides align to TRBD1. This CDR3 is 14 amino acids long. Germline values: CDR1 KGHSH, CDR2 LQKENI. The ends lost 4 bases at V and 9 bases at J; junction bases unmatched: 8. In nucleotides, the CDR3 is TGTGCCAGCTCACAGGACAGGGAACTCCCTGAGCAGTTCTTC. As protein: CASSQDRELPEQFF.

The rearrangement uses TRBV4-1 and TRBJ2-7, with 8 bases that match TRBD2. J gave up 7 bases and V 1 base, and 6 bases lay outside the gene matches. This CDR3 region has 14 residues. Germline V gives CDR1 MGHRA, CDR2 YSYEKL. The CDR3 sequence is CASSQGAGGWEQYF. In DNA form, the CDR3 reads TGCGCCAGCAGCCAAGGGGCGGGAGGCTGGGAGCAGTACTTC.

The chain couples TRBV20-1 to TRBJ2-1; D perhaps matches TRBD1 (5 bases). Trimming took 3 bases from V and 1 from J, leaving 13 bases between them. CDR1 DFQATT and CDR2 SNEGSKA come from the germline V gene (reference sequence). The CDR3 contains 15 residues. CDR3 in amino acids: CSASEGAGSYNEQFF. The CDR3 coding sequence is TGCAGTGCTAGTGAAGGGGCCGGATCCTACAATGAGCAGTTCTTC.

J is TRBJ2-5 and V is TRBV5-1, with TRBD2 matching over 8 bases. V lost 4 bases to trimming and J lost 4 bases; unmatched junction nucleotides: 12. Germline-derived CDR1 and CDR2 are SGHRS and YFSETQ. CDR3 length: 16 amino acids. This CDR3 reads CASSMRPGLGRETQYF. The CDR3 region has the DNA TGCGCCAGCAGCATGCGCCCGGGACTAGGCAGAGAGACCCAGTACTTC.

V usage is TRBV7-2 and J usage is TRBJ2-3; D may be TRBD2 (5 bases). Looked up from germline, CDR1 is SGHTA and CDR2 is FQGNSA. This CDR3 is built from 14 residues. V shed 1 base and J shed 2 bases, with 7 bases lying between them. The CDR3 sequence is CASSLGLYTDTQYF. In nucleotides, the CDR3 is TGTGCCAGCAGCTTAGGACTATACACAGATACGCAGTATTTT.

The CDR3 loop is CASSYAGLAGANEQFF. As DNA, the CDR3 is TGTGCCAGCAGCTACGCGGGACTAGCGGGGGCCAATGAGCAGTTCTTC. V gene TRBV9 combines with J gene TRBJ2-1, with TRBD2 matching 14 bases. There are 16 residues in the CDR3. Germline V gene sequence: CDR1 SGDLS, CDR2 YYNGEE. V trimming: 4 bases; J trimming: 6 bases; junction bases outside the gene matches: 6.

The CDR3 DNA is TGTGCCAGCAGCTCCCTGGGTGCGGGGCGGTACGAGCAGTACTTC. It codes for CASSSLGAGRYEQYF. The rearrangement links TRBV5-4 to TRBJ2-7, with D possibly TRBD2 on 6 matching bases. The V and J ends lost 3 bases and 4 bases respectively, with 17 bases between them. Germline loops: CDR1 SGHNT, CDR2 YYREEE (reference sequence). The CDR3 contains 15 residues.

The J gene is TRBJ1-6, the V gene TRBV5-4, with 10 bases matching TRBD1. The CDR3 is 14 residues long. V was pared by 6 bases and J by 10 bases, with 7 bases of the junction left unmatched. Per germline, CDR1 SGHNT and CDR2 YYREEE (reference sequence). CDR3 coding DNA: TGTGCCAGCACCCCCGGGACAGGGGAATCACCCCTCCACTTT. Amino acid sequence: CASTPGTGESPLHF.

This clone came up once. This chain links TRBV7-8 with TRBJ2-5, with a possible D match to TRBD2 (5 bases). Germline V gene sequence: CDR1 SGHVS, CDR2 FQNEAQ. The germline V and J ends were trimmed by 5 bases and 4 bases, with 11 bases remaining between them. The CDR3 totals 13 residues. The CDR3 DNA sequence: TGTGCCAGCAGCCCCGGACGGGGAGAGACCCAGTACTTC. Translated, it gives CASSPGRGETQYF.

J is TRBJ2-1 and V is TRBV7-3; 8 bases line up with TRBD2. This CDR3 spans 16 amino acids. Per germline, CDR1 SGHTA and CDR2 FQGTGA. V shed 2 bases and J 7 bases; nucleotides not matched to a gene: 10. CDR3 loop: CASSLHPGGPGNEQFF. In DNA, the CDR3 is TGTGCCAGCAGCTTACACCCGGGAGGGCCAGGGAATGAGCAGTTCTTC.

The chain carries TRBV3-1 (or the pseudogene TRBV3-2) and TRBJ2-1, with 8 bases that match TRBD1. Germline loops: CDR1 LGHDT, CDR2 YNNKEL (reference sequence). Unmatched junction bases numbered 5, after V lost 1 base and J lost 9 bases. This CDR3 region has 14 residues. CDR3 in DNA: TGTGCCAGCAGCCAAGCTATTGGGACAGGTGAGCAGTTCTTC. It specifies CASSQAIGTGEQFF.

The CDR3 spells CASSYSGLQETQYF. The CDR3 bases are TGTGCCAGCAGTTACTCAGGACTTCAAGAGACCCAGTACTTC. This rearrangement joins TRBV6-5 to TRBJ2-5; weak D call: TRBD2 (5 bases). Trimming took off 0 bases at V and 2 bases at J, with 7 bases between the two ends. This CDR3 is 14 amino acids long. Per the germline V gene, CDR1 is MNHEY and CDR2 is SVGAGI.

This clone was detected a few times. The CDR3 coding sequence is TGCGCCAGCAGTCAATCTGACAGGGCCCAACGCGCTGAAGCTTTCTTT. This gives the protein CASSQSDRAQRAEAFF. This chain links TRBV23-1 with TRBJ1-1, with 7 bases that match TRBD1. TRBV23-1 is an open reading frame whose function is uncertain. The CDR3 is 16 amino acids. With 0 bases clipped from V and 6 bases from J, the junction kept 10 bases outside the gene matches.